These 28 T cell receptor beta chains were all obtained from the same sample, sequenced in a study of blood T cell repertoires in COVID-19. The table came from immunoSEQ multiplex PCR; TCRdb's copy has only in-frame clones and leaves some out. Counted here are 150,000 to 200,000 clones, about 84% occurring once; the ten biggest clones make up 7% to 10%. The material sequenced was PBMCs or T cells enriched from blood (not recorded which). These TCRs come from a woman in her twenties or thirties who had recovered from COVID-19.

The chain carries TRBV5-5 and TRBJ1-1; D not resolved. Germline-derived CDR1 and CDR2 are SGHKS and YYEKEE (reference sequence). The CDR3 is 13 residues long. V was cut by 4 bases and J by 5 bases, with 12 bases left in between. The CDR3 protein is CASSPGDETEAFF. In nucleotides, the CDR3 is TGTGCCAGCAGCCCGGGAGACGAGACTGAAGCTTTCTTT.

This chain connects TRBV5-6 to TRBJ1-6; 8 nucleotides line up with TRBD1. With 3 bases clipped from V and 6 bases from J, the junction kept 2 bases outside the gene matches. CDR1 is SGHDT, CDR2 YYEEEE, per germline. This CDR3 spans 14 amino acids. The chain's CDR3 is CASSSGGGNSPLHF. The CDR3 coding sequence is TGTGCCAGCAGCTCAGGGGGCGGTAATTCACCCCTCCACTTT.

The rearrangement uses TRBV10-3 and TRBJ2-6; no definite D call. Per the germline V gene, CDR1 is ENHRY and CDR2 is SYGVKD. The CDR3 runs 17 residues. With 7 bases removed from V and 0 bases from J, the gap between germline ends came to 16 bases. The CDR3 protein is CAIIRHGTFSGANVLTF. The CDR3 DNA sequence: TGTGCCATCATTAGACACGGAACATTCTCTGGGGCCAACGTCCTGACTTTC.

J is TRBJ1-3 and V is TRBV13, with D maybe TRBD1 (5 bases). V lost 2 bases and J lost 0, with 14 bases in between. This CDR3 region has 17 residues. Germline lookup yields CDR1 PRHDT and CDR2 FYEKMQ (reference sequence). CDR3 sequence: CASSLPSGSLSGNTIYF. The DNA for the CDR3 is TGTGCCAGCAGCTTACCCTCAGGGTCGCTCTCTGGAAACACCATATATTTT.

This clone was seen a single time. This sequence joins TRBV11-3 and TRBJ2-1, with 9 bases fitting TRBD2. Germline CDR1 SGHNT, CDR2 YENEEA. This CDR3 comprises 15 residues. V shed 4 bases and J 2 bases; nucleotides not matched to a gene: 3. CDR3 in DNA: TGTGCCAGCAGCTCGCTAGCGGGGCCCTACAATGAGCAGTTCTTC. Translating it yields CASSSLAGPYNEQFF.

V is TRBV19 and J is TRBJ2-7; 12 bases line up with TRBD2. V dropped 7 bases and J dropped 6; count of bases not matched to a gene: 4. The germline V gene has CDR1 LNHDA and CDR2 SQIVND (reference sequence). The CDR3 consists of 13 residues. The CDR3 sequence: CASKLAGGAEQYF. In DNA form, the CDR3 reads TGTGCCAGTAAACTAGCGGGAGGAGCCGAGCAGTACTTC.

V gene TRBV25-1 combines with J gene TRBJ2-7, with D tentatively TRBD2 (5 bases). Germline V gene sequence: CDR1 MGHDK, CDR2 SYGVNS. Deletions cut 4 bases from V and 2 bases from J, with 12 bases between. The CDR3 loop spans 14 amino acids. CDR3 nucleotides: TGTGCCAGCAGTGGAGGAGGCGGACCCTACGAGCAGTACTTC. Its translation is CASSGGGGPYEQYF.

V usage is TRBV6-2 or TRBV6-3 and J usage is TRBJ1-3; possible D gene TRBD1, 6 bases. V dropped 6 bases and J dropped 0 bases, with 15 bases sitting between them. There are 16 residues in the CDR3. Germline-derived CDR1 and CDR2 are MNHEY and SVGEGT. This CDR3 reads CASSPGQSGSGNTIYF. CDR3 bases: TGTGCCAGCAGCCCTGGACAGTCAGGCTCTGGAAACACCATATATTTT.

The chain combines TRBV7-2 with TRBJ2-5; 7 nucleotides align to TRBD1. Trimming took 1 base from V and 6 from J; bases not matched to a gene: 11. The germline V gene encodes CDR1 SGHTA and CDR2 FQGNSA. The length of the CDR3 is 16 residues. The CDR3 is CASSLGPASGQKTQYF. In DNA form, the CDR3 reads TGTGCCAGCAGCTTAGGGCCAGCGTCGGGACAGAAGACCCAGTACTTC.

V usage is TRBV19 and J usage is TRBJ2-1, with 10 nucleotides matching TRBD1. J gave up 4 bases and V 3 bases, and 3 bases lay outside the gene matches. The CDR3 sequence is 15 residues long. From germline, CDR1 is LNHDA and CDR2 SQIVND (reference sequence). Here the CDR3 reads CASSIPGQGYNEQFF. CDR3 DNA: TGTGCCAGTAGTATTCCGGGACAGGGGTACAATGAGCAGTTCTTC.

This chain joins TRBV29-1 and TRBJ2-3; 9 nucleotides align to TRBD2. CDR1 is SQVTM, CDR2 ANQGSEA, per germline. This CDR3 is 16 amino acids long. Germline trimming cut 3 bases from V and 5 bases from J; bases unmatched to any gene: 12. The CDR3, as DNA: TGCAGCGTTGAGAAGGGGCTAGCGGGATTTATAGATACGCAGTATTTT. It translates to CSVEKGLAGFIDTQYF.

This chain connects TRBV5-4 to TRBJ2-1; the match to TRBD2 covers 10 bases. Germline V gene data show CDR1 as SGHNT and CDR2 as YYREEE (reference sequence). V shed 5 bases and J 6 bases; nucleotides not matched to a gene: 2. CDR3 length: 13 residues. The CDR3 loop reads CASRTSGLNEQFF. For the CDR3, the DNA is TGTGCCAGCAGGACTAGCGGGCTCAATGAGCAGTTCTTC. The entire variable domain, with the rest obtained from reference TRBV5-4 and TRBJ2-1, is as follows: ETGVTQSPTHLIKTRGQQVTLRCSSQSGHNTVSWYQQALGQGPQFIFQYYREEENGRGNFPPRFSGLQFPNYSSELNVNALELDDSALYLCASRTSGLNEQFFGPGTRLTVL.

The J gene is TRBJ2-4, the V gene TRBV14, with 12 bases lining up with TRBD2. CDR1 is SGHDN and CDR2 is FVKESK in the germline V gene. With 2 bases clipped from V and 0 bases from J, the junction kept 2 bases outside the gene matches. The CDR3 extends over 17 amino acids. DNA of the CDR3: TGTGCCAGCAGCCAACCACTAGCGGGAGGAGCCAAAAACATTCAGTACTTC. Translated, it gives CASSQPLAGGAKNIQYF. The whole variable domain, remainder taken from reference TRBV14 and TRBJ2-4, is EAGVTQFPSHSVIEKGQTVTLRCDPISGHDNLYWYRRVMGKEIKFLLHFVKESKQDESGMPNNRFLAERTGGTYSTLKVQPAELEDSGVYFCASSQPLAGGAKNIQYFGAGTRLSVL.

The chain links TRBV6-5 to TRBJ2-7; TRBD1 is a possible D gene (5 bases). Germline lookup yields CDR1 MNHEY and CDR2 SVGAGI. Trimming removed 2 bases from V and 1 base from J, with 9 bases in between. This CDR3 is built from 14 residues. CDR3: CASSYRGSSYEQYF. DNA of the CDR3: TGTGCCAGCAGTTACAGGGGTAGTTCCTACGAGCAGTACTTC.

In this sample, this clone turned up a few times. This chain links TRBV28 with TRBJ1-2; D is uncertain. There are 11 residues in the CDR3. CDR1 is MDHEN, CDR2 SYDVKM, per germline. The V gene lost 5 bases and the J gene lost 8 bases, with 9 bases spanning the gap. The CDR3 bases are TGTGCCAGCAGTAGCCCCCAAGGCTACACCTTC. Its translation: CASSSPQGYTF.

The V gene is TRBV2, the J gene TRBJ2-5; 8 positions match TRBD2. V dropped 4 bases and J dropped 5; count of bases not matched to a gene: 6. The CDR3 consists of 14 residues. Germline CDR1 and CDR2: SNHLY and FYNNEI. This chain's CDR3 is CASSASSGTETQYF. The CDR3 region has the DNA TGTGCCAGCAGTGCGAGTAGCGGGACCGAGACCCAGTACTTC.

CDR3 bases: TGTGCCAGCAGCTTAGGCAGGGGGCAACAGCCCCAGCATTTT. The encoded protein is CASSLGRGQQPQHF. The genes are TRBV13 and TRBJ1-5; TRBD1 matches at 8 bases. This CDR3 region has 14 residues. The germline gives CDR1 PRHDT, CDR2 FYEKMQ (reference sequence). J gave up 7 bases and V 0 bases, and 2 bases lay outside the gene matches.

CDR3 in amino acids: CASSKRQGSNQPQHF. DNA for the CDR3: TGTGCCAGCAGCAAAAGGCAGGGAAGCAATCAGCCCCAGCATTTT. This chain uses TRBV27 with TRBJ1-5; TRBD1 is a possible D gene (5 bases). Germline CDR1 is MNHEY and CDR2 is SMNVEV (reference sequence). The CDR3 sequence is 15 residues long. The V gene lost 6 bases and the J gene lost 1 base, with 13 bases spanning the gap.

This chain joins TRBV27 and TRBJ2-5; 11 nucleotides align to TRBD2. V was pared by 8 bases and J by 2 bases, with 19 bases of the junction left unmatched. Germline V gene sequence: CDR1 MNHEY, CDR2 SMNVEV (reference sequence). The CDR3 covers 19 residues. CDR3 protein: CASATSKGRLAGTQETQYF. The DNA of the CDR3 is TGTGCCAGCGCTACTTCGAAGGGTCGACTAGCGGGGACTCAAGAGACCCAGTACTTC.

This clone was seen more than once but under ten times. The chain is built from TRBV7-2 and TRBJ2-7, with 7 bases fitting TRBD2. Germline V gene sequence: CDR1 SGHTA, CDR2 FQGNSA. V was clipped by 0 bases and J by 2 bases; unmatched bases: 7. This CDR3 spans 16 amino acids. Written as DNA, the CDR3 is TGTGCCAGCAGCTTAGCGTCCAGCGGGGCACCCTACGAGCAGTACTTC. Its protein is CASSLASSGAPYEQYF.

V is TRBV6-5 and J is TRBJ1-6, with D possibly being TRBD1 (5 bases). Germline CDR1 MNHEY, CDR2 SVGAGI. CDR3 length equals 15 residues. The V end was cut by 8 bases, the J end by 7 bases, with 18 bases between. The CDR3 spells CASHDVAGQNSPLHF. DNA for the CDR3: TGTGCCAGCCATGATGTGGCGGGGCAAAATTCACCCCTCCACTTT.

The rearrangement links TRBV28 to TRBJ2-7; TRBD2 aligns across 12 bases. From germline, CDR1 is MDHEN and CDR2 SYDVKM. CDR3 size: 14 residues. The trim removed 6 bases at V and 6 bases at J, leaving 6 bases unmatched. The CDR3 protein is CASRTSGRSREQYF. Here the CDR3 DNA reads TGTGCCAGCAGAACTAGCGGGAGGAGTCGCGAGCAGTACTTC. The whole variable domain, remainder taken from reference TRBV28 and TRBJ2-7, is DVKVTQSSRYLVKRTGEKVFLECVQDMDHENMFWYRQDPGLGLRLIYFSYDVKMKEKGDIPEGYSVSREKKERFSLILESASTNQTSMYLCASRTSGRSREQYFGPGTRLTVT.

The table lists this clone with a count of one. The chain has TRBV6-1 and TRBJ2-7; D may be TRBD2 (6 bases). This CDR3 region has 16 residues. The germline CDR1 and CDR2 sequences are MNHNS and SASEGT. V lost 3 bases and J lost 5, with 20 bases in between. In DNA, the CDR3 is TGTGCCAGCAGTGACCCACACGGAGGGAGTAGAGACGAGCAGTACTTC. Residues: CASSDPHGGSRDEQYF.

V usage is TRBV28 and J usage is TRBJ1-4; D remains ambiguous. CDR3 size: 15 residues. The germline gives CDR1 MDHEN, CDR2 SYDVKM. The V end was cut by 7 bases, the J end by 8 bases, with 20 bases between. This chain's CDR3 is CASMCSLFFGEKLFF. The CDR3 nucleotides are TGTGCCAGCATGTGTTCTCTGTTCTTTGGCGAAAAACTGTTTTTT.

The chain links TRBV3-1 (or the pseudogene TRBV3-2) to TRBJ1-2; the D is unclear. The CDR3 sequence is 14 residues long. Trimming took off 1 base at V and 2 bases at J, with 8 bases between the two ends. The germline CDR1 and CDR2 sequences are LGHDT and YNNKEL (reference sequence). The CDR3 coding sequence is TGTGCCAGCAGCCAAGCGGGTCTCAACTATGGCTACACCTTC. Its protein is CASSQAGLNYGYTF.

The J gene is TRBJ2-1, the V gene TRBV5-1; 9 positions match TRBD2. The CDR3 is made up of 14 amino acids. V dropped 5 bases and J dropped 2; count of bases not matched to a gene: 2. CDR1 and CDR2 from the germline V gene are SGHRS and YFSETQ. The CDR3 protein is CASRPSGTYNEQFF. The DNA for the CDR3 is TGCGCCAGCAGACCTAGCGGGACCTACAATGAGCAGTTCTTC. Drawing the rest from reference TRBV5-1 and TRBJ2-1, the complete variable domain is KAGVTQTPRYLIKTRGQQVTLSCSPISGHRSVSWYQQTPGQGLQFLFEYFSETQRNKGNFPGRFSGRQFSNSRSEMNVSTLELGDSALYLCASRPSGTYNEQFFGPGTRLTVL.

The chain uses TRBV29-1 and TRBJ2-1; D perhaps matches TRBD2 (5 bases). Germline V gene sequence: CDR1 SQVTM, CDR2 ANQGSEA. The V end lost 7 bases, the J end lost 5 bases, and 9 bases lay between the germline ends. The CDR3 length is 11 residues. CDR3 nucleotide sequence: TGCAGCGGGTCGGGGAACAATGAGCAGTTCTTC. Translating it yields CSGSGNNEQFF.

This chain's CDR3 is CASSELVAGAYEQYF. In DNA form, the CDR3 reads TGTGCCAGCAGTGAACTTGTAGCGGGAGCTTACGAGCAGTACTTC. The genes are TRBV2 and TRBJ2-7; 9 bases agree with TRBD2. CDR1 SNHLY and CDR2 FYNNEI come from the germline V gene. The ends lost 2 bases at V and 4 bases at J; junction bases unmatched: 6. The CDR3 consists of 15 residues.